The rows below give T cell receptor beta chains drawn from one sample of a study of blood T cells in healthy people across ages. One entry per CDR3 protein, called by TCRdb with MiXCR from the 5' RACE reads. Of 700,000 to 900,000 distinct CDR3 sequences listed, roughly 24% are singletons. This sample was also put to use in a study of T cells of mothers and their children.

The sequencing sample was made of blood. The receptors stem from a boy younger than 18 in good health. Both conserved end residues are part of each CDR3. D genes are given only for firm matches. A row's size may be missing; if present it is once, few, many or a size class.

abundance: .; j_gene: TRBJ2-3; len: 19; v_gene: TRBV6-1; d_gene: .; CDR3aa: CASSVLLVPLESDTDTQYF; CDR3nt: TGTGCCAGCAGTGTTCTACTCGTTCCCCTGGAATCGGACACAGATACGCAGTATTTT
abundance: few; j_gene: TRBJ2-7; len: 16; v_gene: TRBV10-3; d_gene: TRBD1; CDR3aa: CAISVPGQGSSYEQYF; CDR3nt: TGTGCCATCAGTGTACCGGGACAGGGTTCCTCCTACGAGCAGTACTTC
abundance: .; j_gene: TRBJ2-2; len: 12; v_gene: TRBV29-1; d_gene: TRBD1; CDR3aa: CSVGQGPGELFF; CDR3nt: TGCAGCGTTGGACAGGGCCCCGGGGAGCTGTTTTTT
abundance: .; j_gene: TRBJ1-1; len: 17; v_gene: TRBV5-1; d_gene: .; CDR3aa: CASSPASRTGMNTEAFF; CDR3nt: TGCGCCAGCAGCCCGGCTTCTCGGACGGGCATGAACACTGAAGCTTTCTTT
abundance: few; j_gene: TRBJ2-1; len: 14; v_gene: TRBV12-3/TRBV12-4; d_gene: .; CDR3aa: CASSPDKTYNEQFF; CDR3nt: TGTGCCAGCAGTCCCGACAAGACCTACAATGAGCAGTTCTTC
abundance: .; j_gene: TRBJ1-5; len: 11; v_gene: TRBV20-1; d_gene: .; CDR3aa: CSARGLWHQHF; CDR3nt: TGCAGTGCTAGGGGACTCTGGCACCAGCATTTT
abundance: few; j_gene: TRBJ1-4; len: 16; v_gene: TRBV4-1; d_gene: .; CDR3aa: CASSPGPLATNEKLFF; CDR3nt: TGCGCCAGCAGCCCCGGGCCACTTGCAACTAATGAAAAACTGTTTTTT
abundance: .; j_gene: TRBJ2-5; len: 14; v_gene: TRBV20-1; d_gene: .; CDR3aa: CSAREGQPKETQYF; CDR3nt: TGCAGTGCTAGAGAGGGACAACCAAAAGAGACCCAGTACTTC
abundance: .; j_gene: TRBJ2-5; len: 13; v_gene: TRBV28; d_gene: TRBD2; CDR3aa: CASVAGGRGTQYF; CDR3nt: TGTGCCAGCGTAGCGGGGGGGAGGGGGACCCAGTACTTC
abundance: few; j_gene: TRBJ1-2; len: 15; v_gene: TRBV5-6; d_gene: .; CDR3aa: CASSPRPGTSYGYTF; CDR3nt: TGTGCCAGCAGCCCCAGGCCAGGGACTAGCTATGGCTACACCTTC
abundance: few; j_gene: TRBJ1-2; len: 15; v_gene: TRBV7-9; d_gene: TRBD1; CDR3aa: CASSLGQWTRDGYTF; CDR3nt: TGTGCCAGCAGCTTGGGACAGTGGACTAGGGATGGCTACACCTTC
abundance: .; j_gene: TRBJ2-3; len: 16; v_gene: TRBV5-1; d_gene: TRBD1; CDR3aa: CASSPGQGNGADTQYF; CDR3nt: TGCGCCAGCAGCCCAGGACAGGGGAATGGGGCAGATACGCAGTATTTT
abundance: .; j_gene: TRBJ2-1; len: 15; v_gene: TRBV3-1; d_gene: .; CDR3aa: CASSQEGPPGNEQFF; CDR3nt: TGTGCCAGCAGCCAAGAGGGGCCCCCTGGAAATGAGCAGTTCTTC
abundance: few; j_gene: TRBJ2-5; len: 14; v_gene: TRBV5-1; d_gene: TRBD2; CDR3aa: CASTRSRGEETQYF; CDR3nt: TGCGCCAGCACCCGCTCGCGGGGGGAAGAGACCCAGTACTTC
abundance: few; j_gene: TRBJ2-2; len: 14; v_gene: TRBV5-1; d_gene: .; CDR3aa: CASSLPSYTGELFF; CDR3nt: TGCGCCAGCAGCTTGCCCAGCTACACCGGGGAGCTGTTTTTT
abundance: .; j_gene: TRBJ1-5; len: 14; v_gene: TRBV2; d_gene: TRBD1; CDR3aa: CASSPGQQNQPQHF; CDR3nt: TGTGCCAGCAGTCCGGGACAGCAAAATCAGCCCCAGCATTTT
abundance: .; j_gene: TRBJ1-1; len: 13; v_gene: TRBV7-9; d_gene: TRBD1; CDR3aa: CASSSGQGPEAFF; CDR3nt: TGTGCCAGCAGCTCGGGACAGGGACCTGAAGCTTTCTTT
abundance: .; j_gene: TRBJ1-5; len: 13; v_gene: TRBV24-1; d_gene: .; CDR3aa: CATSDQYNQPQHF; CDR3nt: TGTGCCACCAGTGACCAATACAATCAGCCCCAGCATTTT
abundance: few; j_gene: TRBJ2-3; len: 15; v_gene: TRBV7-9; d_gene: .; CDR3aa: CASRPETGGADTQYF; CDR3nt: TGTGCCAGCAGGCCAGAGACAGGAGGGGCAGATACGCAGTATTTT
abundance: many; j_gene: TRBJ2-7; len: 15; v_gene: TRBV5-1; d_gene: TRBD2; CDR3aa: CASSPTSGGTYEQYF; CDR3nt: TGCGCCAGCAGCCCCACCAGCGGGGGGACCTACGAGCAGTACTTC
abundance: .; j_gene: TRBJ2-7; len: 15; v_gene: TRBV6-1; d_gene: .; CDR3aa: CASSPSPDGTYEQYF; CDR3nt: TGTGCCAGCAGTCCAAGCCCCGACGGCACCTACGAGCAGTACTTC
abundance: .; j_gene: TRBJ1-4; len: 15; v_gene: TRBV27; d_gene: .; CDR3aa: CASSSPGEDGEKLFF; CDR3nt: TGTGCCAGCAGTTCGCCAGGGGAGGATGGTGAAAAACTGTTTTTT
abundance: .; j_gene: TRBJ2-1; len: 14; v_gene: TRBV12-3/TRBV12-4; d_gene: TRBD2; CDR3aa: CASSQEGLDNEQFF; CDR3nt: TGTGCCAGCAGCCAGGAAGGACTAGATAATGAGCAGTTCTTC
abundance: few; j_gene: TRBJ1-1; len: 15; v_gene: TRBV6-5; d_gene: .; CDR3aa: CASSSTDGGGTEAFF; CDR3nt: TGTGCCAGCAGTTCTACGGACGGGGGAGGCACTGAAGCTTTCTTT
abundance: .; j_gene: TRBJ2-3; len: 14; v_gene: TRBV4-2; d_gene: .; CDR3aa: CASSTRRSTDTQYF; CDR3nt: TGTGCCAGCAGCACGAGGAGGTCCACAGATACGCAGTATTTT